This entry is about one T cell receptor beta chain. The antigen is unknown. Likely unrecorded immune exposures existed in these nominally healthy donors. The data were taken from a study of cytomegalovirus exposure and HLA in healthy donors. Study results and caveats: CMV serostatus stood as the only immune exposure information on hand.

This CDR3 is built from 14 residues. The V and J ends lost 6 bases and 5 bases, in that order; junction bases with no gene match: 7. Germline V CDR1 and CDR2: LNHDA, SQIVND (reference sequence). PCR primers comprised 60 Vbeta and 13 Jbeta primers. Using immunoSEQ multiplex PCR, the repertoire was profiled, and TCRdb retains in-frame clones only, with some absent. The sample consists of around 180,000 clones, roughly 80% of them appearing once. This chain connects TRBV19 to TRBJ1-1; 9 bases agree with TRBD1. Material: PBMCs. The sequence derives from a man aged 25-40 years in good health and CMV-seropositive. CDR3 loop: CASRVRQGGTEAFF. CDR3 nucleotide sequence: TGTGCCAGTAGAGTGAGACAGGGGGGGACTGAAGCTTTCTTT.